This TCR beta chain comes out of a study of blood T cells in healthy people across ages (dated by TCRdb to 2014 to 2015). For context, the study as a whole: In model experiments, roughly one uniquely barcoded TCR beta cDNA molecule per two T cells was captured by template switching. The study measured age-related changes in TCR beta repertoire diversity using deep sequencing normalized with unique cDNA molecular identifiers. Four age groups were formed from the donors: young (average 16 years), middle-aged (just under 40), aged (62) and long-lived (around 82). To avoid experimental bias, donors of different ages were randomly spread across the sequencing lanes. For two donors (one aged 18 to 30 and one aged 80 or older), the study analyzed two additional independent replicas of 1 million unique cDNA reads from the same blood draw. Study-level results and caveats: Estimates of total diversity based on one million sequenced T cells were regarded as lower bounds and as underestimates. Compared with the aged group, more naive CD4+ T cells, fewer expanded clones and increased TCR diversity were shown by the long-lived group, suggesting age selection. As age increased, observed TCR beta diversity per million T cells dropped in a roughly linear way, and a significant reduction was already evident by age roughly 36. Because profiling used bulk unsorted PBMCs, naive and antigen-experienced compartments could not be compared conclusively. Because the CMV infection status of the donors was unknown, age-related changes in expanded clonotypes may potentially have been confounded. Observed TCR beta diversity correlated strongly with the percentage of naive T cells measured by flow cytometry.

Note on this clonotype: Its antigen is still unknown. There are no base qualities to consult, and no much larger clone falls within one base.

The CDR3 has 14 amino acids, counting the end cysteine and phenylalanine. The kept DNA is CDR3 alone, 42 bases in frame from the first base. V ends up 3 bases short and J 2 bases short, with an unmatched junction base count of 2. As encoded in the germline V gene, CDR1 is MNHNS while CDR2 is SASEGT. The library was made by 5' RACE. A second PCR of roughly 7 to 11 cycles was performed with a sample-barcoded 5' primer and a J-beta primer mix. A unique molecular identifier was introduced onto each TCR beta cDNA molecule by a template-switch 5' adaptor carrying 12 random nucleotides. Each sample yielded at least 2.5 million CDR3-containing paired-end reads. All of the RNA was converted into first-strand cDNA using the Mint cDNA synthesis kit, with a TRBC-specific oligonucleotide serving as the primer. After uracil-DNA glycosylase treatment, a first 18-cycle PCR used universal primers M1SS and BC2_uni_R on all cDNA. Under the source paper's analysis protocol: For normalization, 1 million high-quality reads, each with a distinct molecular identifier, were randomly selected from each sample. Instead of being binned into consensus sequences, reads with shared molecular identifiers were discarded. MiTCR, run with a Q25 quality threshold and the strictest error-elimination algorithm, handled CDR3 identification, clonotype clustering and error correction. A nonparametric unseen species model with Euler transformation was used to estimate a lower bound on total TCR beta diversity. The public sequencing data were trimmed at Q25 with fastp and processed into clonotypes with MiXCR by TCRdb, which kept only in-frame beta chains. Here each entry gathers all rows of one CDR3 protein and keeps the most common genes and DNA. These V and J calls derive from TCRdb rather than the authors' analysis. This sample lists 1.8 million or so distinct CDR3 sequences; about 39% were detected once. The leading ten clones occupy 23% of the sample.

The roughly 38 donors, aged roughly 6 to 95 years, were systemically healthy Caucasian individuals from Russia. About 10 milliliters of peripheral blood were drawn from each donor into EDTA-treated Vacutainer tubes. Ficoll-Paque density-gradient centrifugation was used to isolate PBMCs, with at least 7 million obtained per sample. Total RNA was extracted from PBMCs with Trizol reagent, with at least 6 micrograms obtained per sample. For every donor, an aliquot of PBMCs went through flow cytometry to measure the percentages of naive CD45RAhigh/CD27high T cells. This TCR came from a human donor in good health. The V gene is TRBV6-1 and the J gene is TRBJ2-7; 9 central nucleotides agree with TRBD2. The source material was blood. The nucleotides read TGTGCCAGCAGTGATCTAGCGGGGCCCTACGAGCAGTACTTC. Its translation is CASSDLAGPYEQYF.